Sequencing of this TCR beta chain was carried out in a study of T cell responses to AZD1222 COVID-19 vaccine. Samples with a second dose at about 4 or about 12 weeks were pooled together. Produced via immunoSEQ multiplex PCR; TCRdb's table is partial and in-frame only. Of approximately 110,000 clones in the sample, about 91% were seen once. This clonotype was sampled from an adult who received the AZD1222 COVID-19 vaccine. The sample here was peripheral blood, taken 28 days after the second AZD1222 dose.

This chain's CDR3 is CASSWERAGNEQFF. CDR3 nucleotide sequence: TGTGCCAGTAGCTGGGAGAGGGCAGGCAATGAGCAGTTCTTC. The genes are TRBV19 and TRBJ2-1; D perhaps matches TRBD2 (5 bases). The CDR3 loop spans 14 amino acids. Trimming left V 6 bases short and J 6 bases short, with 15 bases between. Per germline, CDR1 LNHDA and CDR2 SQIVND (reference sequence).